This T cell receptor beta chain was sequenced for a study of T cell responses to AZD1222 COVID-19 vaccine. The CDR3 is 16 amino acids. The V gene lost 3 bases and the J gene lost 0 bases, with 14 bases spanning the gap. From germline, CDR1 is LGHDT and CDR2 YNNKEL (reference sequence). The repertoire was sequenced with immunoSEQ multiplex PCR; TCRdb's copy has only in-frame clones and lacks some. In the table there are 75,000 to 100,000 clones, about 91% of which are singletons. V gene TRBV3-1 (or the pseudogene TRBV3-2) combines with J gene TRBJ1-2; D uncertain. Material: peripheral blood, obtained on day 0 of MenACWY control vaccination. The clonotype was recovered from an adult in good health. The CDR3, as DNA: TGTGCCAGCAGCCAGACCTCGGACCGGTCTAACTATGGCTACACCTTC. This encodes CASSQTSDRSNYGYTF.